Presented here are 11 T cell receptor beta chains from one specimen sequenced in a study of blood T cell repertoires in COVID-19. Only in-frame clones appear in the TCRdb table, and some are missing; sequencing was by immunoSEQ multiplex PCR. Found here are around 67,000 clones, around 91% of them singletons; the top ten hold approximately 8%. The sample was peripheral blood. These receptors came from a human donor in a cohort sampled during active COVID-19.

V and J are TRBV5-4 and TRBJ2-7; tentative D call: TRBD2 (5 bases). This CDR3 contains 12 residues. Trimming took off 1 base at V and 13 bases at J, with 15 bases between the two ends. Germline CDR1 is SGHNT and CDR2 is YYREEE (reference sequence). CDR3: CASSLFGNTPYF. The DNA of the CDR3 is TGTGCCAGCAGCTTGTTCGGGAACACCCCTTACTTC.

This chain links TRBV11-2 with TRBJ1-3, with a possible D match to TRBD1 (5 bases). Trimming shortened V by 4 bases and J by 8 bases, and 21 bases separated the two germline ends. The germline V gene has CDR1 SGHAT and CDR2 FQNNGV. The CDR3 is made up of 16 amino acids. CDR3 in amino acids: CASSSRQIEARDTIYF. In DNA form, the CDR3 reads TGTGCCAGCAGCTCCAGACAGATAGAAGCCAGAGACACCATATATTTT.

This sequence joins TRBV5-6 and TRBJ1-2; D is unclear. This CDR3 is 14 amino acids long. Germline-derived CDR1 and CDR2 are SGHDT and YYEEEE. V gave up 0 bases and J gave up 4 bases, with 10 bases separating them. Here the CDR3 DNA reads TGTGCCAGCAGCTTGGGTTGGGGAGCCTATGGCTACACCTTC. Its translation: CASSLGWGAYGYTF. The variable domain in full, with the rest retrieved from reference TRBV5-6 and TRBJ1-2, is DAGVTQSPTHLIKTRGQQVTLRCSPKSGHDTVSWYQQALGQGPQFIFQYYEEEERQRGNFPDRFSGHQFPNYSSELNVNALLLGDSALYLCASSLGWGAYGYTFGSGTRLTVV.

The gene calls are TRBV6-2 or TRBV6-3 and TRBJ2-5; the match to TRBD2 covers 7 bases. Trimming at V came to 0 bases and at J to 2 bases, leaving 12 bases not matched to a gene. The CDR3 runs 18 residues. CDR1 MNHEY and CDR2 SVGEGT come from the germline V gene. The CDR3 is CASSYSITLAVKQETQYF. CDR3 bases: TGTGCCAGCAGTTACTCGATCACCCTAGCGGTAAAACAAGAGACCCAGTACTTC.

The gene calls are TRBV11-2 and TRBJ2-1; a possible D gene is TRBD2 (6 bases). The CDR3 has 18 amino acids. The V and J ends lost 5 bases and 5 bases respectively, with 25 bases between them. From germline, CDR1 is SGHAT and CDR2 FQNNGV. CDR3 DNA: TGTGCCAGCAGCGCCTCTAGGCGGGATATAGCGACCCACAATGAGCAGTTCTTC. Protein product: CASSASRRDIATHNEQFF.

The V call is TRBV27, the J call TRBJ1-1; D not certain. The germline V and J ends were trimmed by 2 bases and 0 bases, with 7 bases remaining between them. The germline CDR1 and CDR2 sequences are MNHEY and SMNVEV (reference sequence). The CDR3 runs 14 residues. As DNA, the CDR3 is TGTGCCAGCAGTTTAGCCGGGGTGAACACTGAAGCTTTCTTT. It encodes CASSLAGVNTEAFF.

The chain carries TRBV19 and TRBJ2-7, with D maybe TRBD2 (6 bases). The germline CDR1 and CDR2 sequences are LNHDA and SQIVND (reference sequence). Between the trimmed V and J ends, which lost 4 bases and 3 bases, there was a span of 7 bases. CDR3 length: 12 residues. DNA for the CDR3: TGTGCCAGTAGTACCGGGGGCTACGAGCAGTACTTC. It is translated as CASSTGGYEQYF.

The CDR3 DNA reads TGTGCCTGGACCCCTAGCGGTTGGGGTCTGGGAGGCTACACCTTC. It codes for CAWTPSGWGLGGYTF. V usage is TRBV30 and J usage is TRBJ1-2; D is uncertain. Trimming took 4 bases from V and 8 from J, leaving 23 bases between them. The CDR3 is 15 residues long. The germline gives CDR1 GTSNPN, CDR2 SVGIG (reference sequence).

The chain links TRBV30 to TRBJ2-7, with unresolved D. The CDR3 is 13 residues long. Trimming left V 4 bases short and J 5 bases short, with 15 bases between. Germline V gene sequence: CDR1 GTSNPN, CDR2 SVGIG (reference sequence). CDR3: CAWTRRISNEQYF. DNA of the CDR3: TGTGCCTGGACTAGGCGTATTAGTAACGAGCAGTACTTC.

This clone was counted a few times. The genes are TRBV5-1 and TRBJ2-1; TRBD2 matches 8 bases. From germline, CDR1 is SGHRS and CDR2 YFSETQ. V shed 0 bases, J shed 4 bases, and the junction held 12 bases outside the gene matches. CDR3 length equals 18 residues. As DNA, the CDR3 is TGCGCCAGCAGCTTGGAGACTAGAAGACTAGCGAGGTACAATGAGCAGTTCTTC. As protein: CASSLETRRLARYNEQFF.

A remark on this clone: A junction boundary mismatches the germline segment, possibly from a read error. The chain recombines TRBV24-1 with TRBJ1-2; no clear D. Germline V gene sequence: CDR1 KGHDR, CDR2 SFDVKD. CDR3 length equals 12 residues. Here the CDR3 reads CATSGLLGGYTF. The DNA of the CDR3 is TGTGCCACCAGTGGTTTGCTTGGCGGCTACACCTTC.